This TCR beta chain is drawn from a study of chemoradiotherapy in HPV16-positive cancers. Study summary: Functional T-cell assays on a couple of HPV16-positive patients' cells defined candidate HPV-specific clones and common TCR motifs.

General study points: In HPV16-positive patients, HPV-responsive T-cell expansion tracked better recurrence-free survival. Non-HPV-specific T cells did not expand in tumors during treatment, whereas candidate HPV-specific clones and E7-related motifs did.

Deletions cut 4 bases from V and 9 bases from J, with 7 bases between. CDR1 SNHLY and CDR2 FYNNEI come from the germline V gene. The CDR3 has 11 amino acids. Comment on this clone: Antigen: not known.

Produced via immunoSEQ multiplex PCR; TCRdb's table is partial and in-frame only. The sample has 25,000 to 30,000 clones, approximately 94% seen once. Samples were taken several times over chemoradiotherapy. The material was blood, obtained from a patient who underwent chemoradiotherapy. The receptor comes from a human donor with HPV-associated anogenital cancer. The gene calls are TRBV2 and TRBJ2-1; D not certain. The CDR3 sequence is CASSVVGEQFF. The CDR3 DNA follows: TGTGCCAGCAGTGTAGTAGGTGAGCAGTTCTTC.